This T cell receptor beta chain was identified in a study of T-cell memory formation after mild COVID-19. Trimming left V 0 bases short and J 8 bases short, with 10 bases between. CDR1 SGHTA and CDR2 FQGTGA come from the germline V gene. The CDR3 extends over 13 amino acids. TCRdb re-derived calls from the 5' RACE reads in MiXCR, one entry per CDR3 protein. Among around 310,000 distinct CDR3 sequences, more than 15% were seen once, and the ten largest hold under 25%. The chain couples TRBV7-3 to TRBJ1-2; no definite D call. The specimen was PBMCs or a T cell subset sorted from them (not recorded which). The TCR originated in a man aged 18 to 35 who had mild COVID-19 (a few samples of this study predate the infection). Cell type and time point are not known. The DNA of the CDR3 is TGTGCCAGCAGCTTAACGGAGAACGGGGGCTACACCTTC. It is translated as CASSLTENGGYTF. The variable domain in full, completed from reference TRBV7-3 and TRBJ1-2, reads GAGVSQTPSNKVTEKGKYVELRCDPISGHTALYWYRQSLGQGPEFLIYFQGTGAADDSGLPNDRFFAVRPEGSVSTLKIQRTERGDSAVYLCASSLTENGGYTFGSGTRLTVV.